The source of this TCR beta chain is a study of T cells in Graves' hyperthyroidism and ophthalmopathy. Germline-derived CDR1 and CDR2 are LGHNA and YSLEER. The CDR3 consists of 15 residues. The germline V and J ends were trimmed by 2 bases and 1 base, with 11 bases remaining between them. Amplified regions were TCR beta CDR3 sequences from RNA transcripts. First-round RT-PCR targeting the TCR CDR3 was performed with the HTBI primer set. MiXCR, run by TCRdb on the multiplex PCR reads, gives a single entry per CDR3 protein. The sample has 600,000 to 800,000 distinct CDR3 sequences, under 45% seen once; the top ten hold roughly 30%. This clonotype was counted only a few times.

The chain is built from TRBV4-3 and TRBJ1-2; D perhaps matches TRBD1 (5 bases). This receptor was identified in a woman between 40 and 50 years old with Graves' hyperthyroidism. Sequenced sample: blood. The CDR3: CASSQSLQVNYGYTF. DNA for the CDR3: TGCGCCAGCAGCCAAAGCTTACAGGTTAACTATGGCTACACCTTC.